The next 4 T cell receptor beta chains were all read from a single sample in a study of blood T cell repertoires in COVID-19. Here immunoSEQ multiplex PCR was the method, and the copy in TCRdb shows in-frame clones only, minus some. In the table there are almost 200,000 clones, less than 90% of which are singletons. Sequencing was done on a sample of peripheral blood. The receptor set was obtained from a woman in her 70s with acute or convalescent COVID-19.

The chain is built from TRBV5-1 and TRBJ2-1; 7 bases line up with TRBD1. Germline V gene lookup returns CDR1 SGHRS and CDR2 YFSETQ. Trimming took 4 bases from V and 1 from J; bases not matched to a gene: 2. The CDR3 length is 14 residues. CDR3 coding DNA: TGCGCCAGCAGCCCGGGACAGTCCTACAATGAGCAGTTCTTC. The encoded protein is CASSPGQSYNEQFF.

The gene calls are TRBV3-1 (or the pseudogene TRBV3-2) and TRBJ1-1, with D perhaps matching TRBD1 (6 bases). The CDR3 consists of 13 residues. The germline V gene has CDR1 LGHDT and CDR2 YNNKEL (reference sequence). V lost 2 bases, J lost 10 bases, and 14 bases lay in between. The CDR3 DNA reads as TGTGCCAGCAGCCAAAAGAACAGGGCGGGAGCTTTCTTT. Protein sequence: CASSQKNRAGAFF.

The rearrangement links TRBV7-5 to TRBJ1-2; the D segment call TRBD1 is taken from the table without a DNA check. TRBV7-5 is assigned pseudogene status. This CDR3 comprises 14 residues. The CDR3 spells CVRSTRQGTAGYTF. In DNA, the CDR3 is TGTGTCAGAAGCACCCGACAGGGTACCGCTGGCTACACCTTC.

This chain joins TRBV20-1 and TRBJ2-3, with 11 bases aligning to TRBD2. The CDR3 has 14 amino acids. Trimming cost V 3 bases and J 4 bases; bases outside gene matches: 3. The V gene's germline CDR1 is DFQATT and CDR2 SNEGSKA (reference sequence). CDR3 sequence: CSASSSGGPDTQYF. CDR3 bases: TGCAGTGCTAGTTCTAGCGGGGGGCCAGATACGCAGTATTTT.